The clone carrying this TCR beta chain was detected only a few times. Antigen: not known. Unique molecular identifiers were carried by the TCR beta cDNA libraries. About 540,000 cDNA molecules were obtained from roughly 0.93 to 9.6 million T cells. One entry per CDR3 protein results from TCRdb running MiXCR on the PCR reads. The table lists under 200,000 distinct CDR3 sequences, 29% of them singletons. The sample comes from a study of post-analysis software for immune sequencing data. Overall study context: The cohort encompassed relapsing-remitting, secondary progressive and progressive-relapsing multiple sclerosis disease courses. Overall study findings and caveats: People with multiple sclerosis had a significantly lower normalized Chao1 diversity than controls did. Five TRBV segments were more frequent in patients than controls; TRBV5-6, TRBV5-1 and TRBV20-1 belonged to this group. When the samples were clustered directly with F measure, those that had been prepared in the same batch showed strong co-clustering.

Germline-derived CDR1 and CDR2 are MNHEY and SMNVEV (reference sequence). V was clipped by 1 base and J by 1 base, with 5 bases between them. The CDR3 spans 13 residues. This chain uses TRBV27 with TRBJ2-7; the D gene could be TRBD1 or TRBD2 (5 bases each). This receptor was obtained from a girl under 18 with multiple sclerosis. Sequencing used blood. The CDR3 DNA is TGTGCCAGCAGTTTATGGGGGTCCTACGAGCAGTACTTC. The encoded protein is CASSLWGSYEQYF.